The text below deals with one T cell receptor beta chain. The data were obtained in a study of T cells in Graves' hyperthyroidism and ophthalmopathy. Uncontrolled infection, other autoimmune disease, pregnancy or lactation led to exclusion. The CDR3 consists of 18 residues. Germline CDR1 is SEHNR and CDR2 is FQNEAQ (reference sequence). Trimming stripped 5 bases from V and 11 bases from J, with 28 bases between. There were TCR beta CDR3 regions amplified from RNA transcripts. With the HTBI primer set, the TCR CDR3 went through a first round of RT-PCR. MiXCR, run by TCRdb on the multiplex PCR reads, gives a single entry per CDR3 protein. The repertoire has fewer than 450,000 distinct CDR3 sequences, 18% of them found once; the top ten carry 35% to 45%.

The V gene is TRBV7-9, the J gene TRBJ1-6, with D possibly being TRBD1 (6 bases). The sequenced material came from blood. This TCR came from a man younger than 35 with Graves' ophthalmopathy. CDR3 region: CASSGTNDRTDSLAPLHF. DNA of the CDR3: TGTGCCAGCAGCGGAACTAACGACCGGACAGATTCCCTTGCACCCCTCCACTTT.